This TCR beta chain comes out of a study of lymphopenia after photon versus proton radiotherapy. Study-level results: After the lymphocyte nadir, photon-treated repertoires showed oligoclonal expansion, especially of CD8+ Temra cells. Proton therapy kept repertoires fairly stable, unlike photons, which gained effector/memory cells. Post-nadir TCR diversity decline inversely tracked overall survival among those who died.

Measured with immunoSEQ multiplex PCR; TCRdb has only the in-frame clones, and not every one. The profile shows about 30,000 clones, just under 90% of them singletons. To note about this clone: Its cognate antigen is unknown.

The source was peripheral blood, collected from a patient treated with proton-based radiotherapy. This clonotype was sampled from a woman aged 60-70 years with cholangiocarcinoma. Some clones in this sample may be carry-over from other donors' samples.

CDR3 residues: CASSSTRSDNQETQYF. CDR3 sequence (DNA): TGTGCCAGCAGTTCCACACGAAGCGACAACCAAGAGACCCAGTACTTC. V and J are TRBV6-6 and TRBJ2-5; D gene uncertain. The CDR3 is 16 residues long. Trimming took off 4 bases at V and 0 bases at J, with 15 bases between the two ends. In germline, CDR1 is MNHNY, CDR2 SVGAGI (reference sequence).